This paragraph reports one TCR beta chain. Antigen unknown. This sample is part of a study of cytomegalovirus exposure and HLA in healthy donors. General study results and limits: Reportedly, a later analysis found an Asian-associated ancestry cluster had fewer N-insertions than the approximately 700-donor mean. Listed as cytomegalovirus-associated were over 150 TCR beta chains. Through in vitro validation, a few CMV-associated chains were shown to be specific for CMV antigens. TCR beta V- and J-gene trimming, according to a later analysis, was linked to a missense DCLRE1C variant.

A multiplex PCR was run with 60 Vbeta primers and 13 Jbeta primers. TCRdb's copy holds only in-frame clones and misses some; the assay was immunoSEQ multiplex PCR. The sample yields around 98,000 clones, about three quarters seen once. V lost 3 bases to trimming and J lost 0 bases; unmatched junction nucleotides: 0. CDR3 size: 15 residues. Germline values: CDR1 LGHNA, CDR2 YSLEER. This TCR came from a man aged 35-49 years in good health and CMV-seronegative. The specimen was PBMCs. The chain uses TRBV4-3 and TRBJ2-3, with TRBD1 matching over 10 bases. The CDR3 spells CASSQGQGSTDTQYF. The CDR3 bases are TGCGCCAGCAGCCAGGGACAGGGGAGCACAGATACGCAGTATTTT.